These 16 T cell receptor beta chains were sequenced from one sample in a study of blood T cell repertoires in COVID-19. Sequencing used immunoSEQ multiplex PCR; TCRdb keeps in-frame clones, though not all of them. Among approximately 200,000 clones listed, 80% to 90% were seen once. Sequenced input: PBMCs or T cells enriched from blood (not recorded which). These receptors were obtained from a woman aged 25 to 39 who had been exposed to COVID-19.

The V call is TRBV7-3, the J call TRBJ1-1; D gene ambiguous. The CDR3 has 13 amino acids. The V end was cut by 0 bases, the J end by 9 bases, with 11 bases between. Germline V CDR1 and CDR2: SGHTA, FQGTGA. CDR3 in amino acids: CASSLTRGAQAFF. The DNA for the CDR3 is TGTGCCAGCAGCTTAACGAGAGGAGCTCAAGCTTTCTTT.

This clone was recorded only once. J is TRBJ1-5 and V is TRBV21-1; the table calls TRBD1, which could not be checked here. TRBV21-1 is shown as a pseudogene. CDR3 size: 16 residues. The DNA of the CDR3 is TGTGCCAGCAGCAAAGAAGGGACAGGCTGCAATCAGCCCCAGCATTTT. Translating gives CASSKEGTGCNQPQHF.

This sequence joins TRBV28 and TRBJ1-2; the D gene is possibly TRBD1 (5 bases). CDR3 length: 15 residues. The V and J ends lost 8 bases and 7 bases respectively, with 23 bases between them. Germline-derived CDR1 and CDR2 are MDHEN and SYDVKM. CDR3 nucleotides: TGTGCCAGCGCCCTTGGGGGGGGGAATGTTCGTGGCTACACCTTC. Translated, it gives CASALGGGNVRGYTF.

J is TRBJ2-7 and V is TRBV3-1 (or the pseudogene TRBV3-2); possible D gene TRBD2, 7 bases. Trimming pared 1 base from V and 4 bases from J, leaving 14 bases between. The germline CDR1 and CDR2 sequences are LGHDT and YNNKEL (reference sequence). The CDR3 is 15 amino acids. The CDR3 region has the DNA TGTGCCAGCAGCCAAGGGGCGGGGGCTCAATACGAGCAGTACTTC. This gives the protein CASSQGAGAQYEQYF.

In this sample, this clone turned up a few times. This chain joins TRBV30 and TRBJ1-5; D remains unclear. Trimming cost V 0 bases and J 0 bases, with 6 bases left between them. CDR3 length equals 14 residues. Germline V gives CDR1 GTSNPN, CDR2 SVGIG (reference sequence). CDR3 region: CAWSVAVSNQPQHF. The CDR3 nucleotides are TGTGCCTGGAGTGTAGCTGTTAGCAATCAGCCCCAGCATTTT.

This chain uses TRBV6-4 with TRBJ1-1; D remains ambiguous. This CDR3 spans 13 amino acids. Trimming removed 4 bases from V and 8 bases from J, with 14 bases in between. CDR1 is MRHNA, CDR2 SNTAGT, per germline. The chain's CDR3 is CASSVVPNGEAFF. Written as DNA, the CDR3 is TGTGCCAGCAGTGTCGTCCCCAACGGGGAAGCTTTCTTT.

The chain couples TRBV5-1 to TRBJ2-3, with TRBD2 as a possible D gene (5 bases). The CDR3 spans 17 residues. The V end lost 0 bases, the J end lost 4 bases, and 18 bases lay between the germline ends. From germline, CDR1 is SGHRS and CDR2 YFSETQ. The DNA for the CDR3 is TGCGCCAGCAGCTTGGCGGTGCGGGCGCAAACCTCAGATACGCAGTATTTT. It specifies CASSLAVRAQTSDTQYF.

The count of this clone is one. The chain employs TRBV10-2 and TRBJ1-5; 8 bases fit TRBD1. The CDR3 sequence is 14 residues long. Germline values: CDR1 WSHSY, CDR2 SAAADI. V gave up 0 bases and J gave up 6 bases; unmatched junction bases: 1. The CDR3 here is CASSESDRVQPQHF. The CDR3 bases are TGCGCCAGCAGTGAGTCGGACAGGGTTCAGCCCCAGCATTTT.

The chain couples TRBV2 to TRBJ1-6, with D unresolved. Germline V CDR1 and CDR2: SNHLY, FYNNEI. Trimming left V 6 bases short and J 8 bases short, with 17 bases between. CDR3 length: 15 amino acids. The CDR3 reads CASRPPGRGDSPLHF. The CDR3 DNA is TGTGCCAGCAGACCCCCGGGCCGCGGGGATTCACCCCTCCACTTT.

The rearrangement links TRBV5-5 to TRBJ1-5; possible D gene TRBD1, 6 bases. The germline CDR1 and CDR2 sequences are SGHKS and YYEKEE (reference sequence). The CDR3 spans 14 residues. Trimming shortened V by 5 bases and J by 2 bases, and 11 bases separated the two germline ends. The CDR3 here is CASRLGGGNQPQHF. DNA of the CDR3: TGTGCCAGCAGGTTAGGGGGAGGCAATCAGCCCCAGCATTTT.

The chain links TRBV5-1 to TRBJ1-1; D uncertain. CDR3 length equals 14 residues. Trimming removed 5 bases from V and 5 bases from J, with 16 bases in between. In germline, CDR1 is SGHRS, CDR2 YFSETQ. The CDR3 here is CASSEGGWGTEAFF. The CDR3 DNA sequence: TGCGCCAGCAGTGAGGGAGGATGGGGAACTGAAGCTTTCTTT.

The chain employs TRBV30 and TRBJ1-1; no reliable D call. The V end was cut by 3 bases, the J end by 11 bases, with 13 bases between. CDR3 length: 11 amino acids. Germline V gives CDR1 GTSNPN, CDR2 SVGIG (reference sequence). CDR3 residues: CAWRNGIRAFF. The DNA for the CDR3 is TGTGCCTGGAGGAACGGGATTCGGGCTTTCTTT.

The chain recombines TRBV5-1 with TRBJ2-2, with D possibly matching TRBD2 (5 bases). From germline, CDR1 is SGHRS and CDR2 YFSETQ. Trimming pared 1 base from V and 4 bases from J, leaving 14 bases between. The CDR3 loop spans 16 amino acids. The DNA of the CDR3 is TGCGCCAGCAGCTTGTACGGGGAAAGACTCACCGGGGAGCTGTTTTTT. Translated, it gives CASSLYGERLTGELFF.

This clone has more than one count but fewer than ten. The V gene is TRBV12-5, the J gene TRBJ2-7; the D gene is possibly TRBD2 (6 bases). Trimming shortened V by 1 base and J by 2 bases, and 6 bases separated the two germline ends. Per germline, CDR1 LGHNT and CDR2 FRNRAP. CDR3 length: 13 amino acids. The CDR3 spells CASGLGGAYEQYF. The DNA of the CDR3 is TGTGCTAGTGGTTTGGGGGGGGCCTACGAGCAGTACTTC. The complete variable domain, with remaining parts taken from reference TRBV12-5 and TRBJ2-7, reads DARVTQTPRHKVTEMGQEVTMRCQPILGHNTVFWYRQTMMQGLELLAYFRNRAPLDDSGMPKDRFSAEMPDATLATLKIQPSEPRDSAVYFCASGLGGAYEQYFGPGTRLTVT.

DNA for the CDR3: TGCGCCAGCAGCTTTTGGGACAGGGGTGACTATGGCTACACCTTC. Translating gives CASSFWDRGDYGYTF. The V gene is TRBV5-1, the J gene TRBJ1-2, with 10 bases matching TRBD1. The CDR3 covers 15 residues. V lost 2 bases, J lost 3 bases, and 4 bases stayed unmatched. CDR1 SGHRS and CDR2 YFSETQ come from the germline V gene. Variable domain in full (rest from reference TRBV5-1 and TRBJ1-2): KAGVTQTPRYLIKTRGQQVTLSCSPISGHRSVSWYQQTPGQGLQFLFEYFSETQRNKGNFPGRFSGRQFSNSRSEMNVSTLELGDSALYLCASSFWDRGDYGYTFGSGTRLTVV.

The chain links TRBV15 to TRBJ1-2; D is ambiguous. V was shortened by 8 bases and J by 4 bases, with 14 bases between the two germline ends. The CDR3 totals 13 residues. Germline-derived CDR1 and CDR2 are LNHNV and YYDKDF (reference sequence). The DNA for the CDR3 is TGTGCCACCCGAGAGACAACAACCTATGGCTACACCTTC. Its translation is CATRETTTYGYTF. The whole variable domain, filled in from reference TRBV15 and TRBJ1-2, reads DAMVIQNPRYQVTQFGKPVTLSCSQTLNHNVMYWYQQKSSQAPKLLFHYYDKDFNNEADTPDNFQSRRPNTSFCFLDIRSPGLGDTAMYLCATRETTTYGYTFGSGTRLTVV.